Detailed here is one T cell receptor (beta chain). Its antigen is currently not known. It has no much larger one-base neighbor in the sample; base qualities were not kept. The CDR3, from cysteine to phenylalanine, totals 14 residues. Only CDR3 DNA remains: 42 bases, in frame from the first base. The V end gives up 7 bases and the J end 3 bases, leaving 7 bases in the junction not matched to a gene. Via the germline V gene, CDR1 is MNHEY and CDR2 SVGEGT. The approximately 39 donors, aged 6 to 90 years, were systemically healthy Caucasian individuals from Russia. Ten milliliters of peripheral blood were drawn from each donor into EDTA-treated Vacutainer tubes. Ficoll-Paque density-gradient centrifugation was used to isolate PBMCs, with at least 6 million per sample. Total RNA was extracted from PBMCs with Trizol reagent, with at least 6 micrograms obtained per sample. The percentages of naive CD45RAhigh/CD27high T cells were determined by flow cytometry on a PBMC aliquot from every donor.

This entry belongs to a study of blood T cells in healthy people across ages (dated by TCRdb to about 2015). Background for the entire study: In model experiments, template switching captured about one uniquely barcoded TCR beta cDNA molecule for every two T cells. The study measured age-related changes in TCR beta repertoire diversity using deep sequencing normalized with unique cDNA molecular identifiers. Donors were grouped into four age groups: young (average approximately 15 years), middle-aged (around 39), aged (around 60) and long-lived (approximately 75). Two additional independent replicas of 1 million unique cDNA reads from the same blood draw were analyzed for two donors (one aged 18 to 29 and one aged 80 or older). Donors of different ages were randomly distributed across sequencing lanes to avoid experimental bias.

General conclusions and limits of the study: Donor CMV infection status was unknown, potentially confounding age-related changes in expanded clonotypes. Estimates of total diversity from one million sequenced T cells were regarded as lower bounds and underestimates. Bulk unsorted PBMC profiling prevented conclusive comparison of naive and antigen-experienced compartments. As age increased, observed TCR beta diversity per million T cells dropped in a roughly linear way, and a significant reduction was already evident by age about 40. Compared with the aged group, the long-lived group had more naive CD4+ T cells, fewer expanded clones and increased TCR diversity, suggesting age selection. There was a strong correlation between observed TCR beta diversity and the percentage of naive T cells measured by flow cytometry.

Library method: 5' RACE. A second PCR of roughly 7 to 12 cycles was performed with a sample-barcoded 5' primer and a J-beta primer mix. Each TCR beta cDNA molecule received a unique molecular identifier from a template-switch 5' adaptor carrying 12 random nucleotides. Each sample yielded at least 3 million CDR3-containing paired-end reads. The Mint cDNA synthesis kit, primed by a TRBC-specific oligonucleotide, was used to synthesize first-strand cDNA from all RNA. Following uracil-DNA glycosylase treatment, all cDNA underwent a first 18-cycle PCR with the universal primers M1SS and BC2_uni_R. The original pipeline was this. For normalization, 1 million high-quality reads, each with a distinct molecular identifier, were randomly selected from each sample. Instead of being binned into consensus sequences, reads that shared molecular identifiers were thrown out. MiTCR, run with a Q25 quality threshold and the strictest error-elimination algorithm, handled CDR3 identification, clonotype clustering and error correction. Lower-bound total TCR beta diversity was estimated with a nonparametric unseen species model using Euler transformation. Starting from the raw public reads, TCRdb applied fastp trimming at Q25, assembled clones with MiXCR and retained in-frame beta chains. Rows matching on CDR3 protein sequence are summarized as one entry with the most common DNA and genes. These V and J calls rely on TCRdb rather than the paper's analysis. This sample has fewer than 2 million distinct CDR3 sequences in its table, and roughly two fifths of those were observed once. The ten largest clones take up roughly 23% of the sample.

The receptor was derived from a human donor in good health. Recombination linked TRBV6-2 or TRBV6-3 to TRBJ1-2; TRBD1 matches 8 bases in the middle. The sequenced sample consisted of blood. Read as DNA, the sequence is TGTGCCAGCAAGCTACAGGGGGATGACTATGGCTACACCTTC. It specifies CASKLQGDDYGYTF.